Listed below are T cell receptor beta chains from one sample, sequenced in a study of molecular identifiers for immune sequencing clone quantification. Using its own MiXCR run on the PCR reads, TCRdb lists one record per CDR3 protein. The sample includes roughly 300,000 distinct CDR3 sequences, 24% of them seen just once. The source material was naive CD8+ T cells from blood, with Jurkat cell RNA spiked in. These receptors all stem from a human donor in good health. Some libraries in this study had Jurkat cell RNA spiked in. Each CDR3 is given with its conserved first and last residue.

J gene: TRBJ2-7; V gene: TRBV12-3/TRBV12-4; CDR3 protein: CASSHRDRGFHEQYF
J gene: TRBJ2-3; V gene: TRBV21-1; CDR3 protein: CASGFRTVGPDVLAGSTDTQYF
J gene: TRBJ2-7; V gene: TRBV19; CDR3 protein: CASSRDTTYEQYF
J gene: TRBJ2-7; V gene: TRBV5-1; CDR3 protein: CASSLAEGASSYEQYF
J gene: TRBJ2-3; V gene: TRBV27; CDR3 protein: CASSSMSGITDTQYF
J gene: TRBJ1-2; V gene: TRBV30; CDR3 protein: CAWSAAGYGYTF
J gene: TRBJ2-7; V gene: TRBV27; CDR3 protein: CASSPRGVWGYEQYF
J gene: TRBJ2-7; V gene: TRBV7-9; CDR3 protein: CASSSWTGGREQYF
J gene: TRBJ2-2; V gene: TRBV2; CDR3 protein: CASSERDRWTLGTGELFF
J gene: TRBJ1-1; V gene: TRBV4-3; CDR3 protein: CASSDGGLGTEAFF
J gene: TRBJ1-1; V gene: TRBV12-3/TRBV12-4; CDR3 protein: CASSPADLRDTEAFF
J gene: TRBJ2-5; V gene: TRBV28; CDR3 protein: CASSERETQYF
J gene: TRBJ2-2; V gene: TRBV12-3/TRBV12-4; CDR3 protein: CASRTGTNTGELFF
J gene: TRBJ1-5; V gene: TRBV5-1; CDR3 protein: CASSLGTLGNQPQHF
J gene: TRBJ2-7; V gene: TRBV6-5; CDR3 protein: CASSYSTDRAHEQYF
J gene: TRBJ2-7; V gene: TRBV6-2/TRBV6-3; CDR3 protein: CASSYGTGSSYEQYF
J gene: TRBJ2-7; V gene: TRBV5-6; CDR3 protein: CASSPKDGYEQYF
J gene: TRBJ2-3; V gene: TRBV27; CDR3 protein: CASSLGVRESTDTQYF
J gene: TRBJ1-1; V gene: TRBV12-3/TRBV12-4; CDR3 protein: CASSLLGPLGGVNTEAFF
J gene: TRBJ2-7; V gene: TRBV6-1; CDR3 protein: CASSLNIEQYF
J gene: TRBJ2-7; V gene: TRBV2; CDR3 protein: CASTQTGVEQYF
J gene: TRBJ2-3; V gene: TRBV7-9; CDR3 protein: CASSPSTGATDTQYF
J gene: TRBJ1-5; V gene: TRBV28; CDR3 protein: CASSTGTGGISNPPPHF
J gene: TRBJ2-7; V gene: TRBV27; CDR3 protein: CASSLAGGYSYEQYF
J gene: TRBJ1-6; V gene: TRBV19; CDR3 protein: CASSIGSRGISSPLHF
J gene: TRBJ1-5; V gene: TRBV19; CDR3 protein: CASSIVSGAYSNQPQHF
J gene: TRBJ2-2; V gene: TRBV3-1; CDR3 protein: CAGSQERLSNTGELFF
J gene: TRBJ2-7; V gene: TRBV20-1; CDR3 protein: CSARSIYRDSSFPYEQYF
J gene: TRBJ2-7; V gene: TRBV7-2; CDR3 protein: CANSSTGGYEQYF
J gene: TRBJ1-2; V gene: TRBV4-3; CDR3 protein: CASSQDWRGGSYGYTF
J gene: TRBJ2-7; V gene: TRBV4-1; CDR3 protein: CASSHTPLAGGYEQYF
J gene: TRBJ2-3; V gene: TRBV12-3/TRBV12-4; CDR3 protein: CASSFFIETDTQYF
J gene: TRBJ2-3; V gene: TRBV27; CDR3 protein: CASSRGTDTDTRYF
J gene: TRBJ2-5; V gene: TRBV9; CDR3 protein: CASSAGTVIQETQYF
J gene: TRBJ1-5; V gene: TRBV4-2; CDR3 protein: CASSQDMTDNQPQHF
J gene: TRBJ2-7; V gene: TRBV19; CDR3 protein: CASSIGQGNHEQYF
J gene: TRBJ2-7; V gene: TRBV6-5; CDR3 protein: CASSYGLAGYEQYF
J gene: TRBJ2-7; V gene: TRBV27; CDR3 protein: CASRAGLVYEQYF
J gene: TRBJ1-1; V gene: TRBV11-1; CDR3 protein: CASSPETGIVEAFF
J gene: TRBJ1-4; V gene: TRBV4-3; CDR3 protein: CASSQVLQGARTNEKLFF
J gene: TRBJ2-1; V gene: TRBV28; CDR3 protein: CASSKGLAGSDEQFF
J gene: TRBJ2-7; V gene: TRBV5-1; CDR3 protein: CASTPAEQGYEQYF
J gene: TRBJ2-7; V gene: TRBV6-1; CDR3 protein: CASSGVTSGVYEQYF